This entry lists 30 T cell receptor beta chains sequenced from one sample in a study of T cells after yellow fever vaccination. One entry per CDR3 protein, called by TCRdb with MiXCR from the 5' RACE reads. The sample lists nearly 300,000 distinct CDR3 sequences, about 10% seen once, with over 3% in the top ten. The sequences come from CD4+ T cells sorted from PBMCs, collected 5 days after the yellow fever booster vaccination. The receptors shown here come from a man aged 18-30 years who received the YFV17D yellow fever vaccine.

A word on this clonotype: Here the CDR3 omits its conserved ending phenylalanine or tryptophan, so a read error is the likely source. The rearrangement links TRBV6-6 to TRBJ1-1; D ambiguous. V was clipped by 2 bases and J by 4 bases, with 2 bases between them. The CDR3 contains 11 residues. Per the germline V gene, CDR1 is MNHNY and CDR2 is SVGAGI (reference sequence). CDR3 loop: CASSYGTEAFS. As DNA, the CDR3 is TGTGCCAGCAGTTACGGCACTGAAGCTTTCTCT.

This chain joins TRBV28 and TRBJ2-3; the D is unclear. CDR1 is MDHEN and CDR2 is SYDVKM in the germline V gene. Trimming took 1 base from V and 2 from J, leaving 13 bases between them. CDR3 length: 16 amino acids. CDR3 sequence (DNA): TGTGCCAGCAGTTTATTTGTCGTTTCTGACACAGATACGCAGTATTTT. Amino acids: CASSLFVVSDTDTQYF.

CDR3 region: CASSLGQGILQPQHF. The CDR3 DNA sequence: TGTGCCAGCAGCTTGGGTCAGGGTATTTTGCAGCCCCAGCATTTT. The gene calls are TRBV5-4 and TRBJ1-5; D perhaps matches TRBD1 (5 bases). Germline CDR1 SGHNT, CDR2 YYREEE (reference sequence). The ends were cut back, 0 bases at V and 7 bases at J, with 14 bases in the middle. The CDR3 runs 15 residues.

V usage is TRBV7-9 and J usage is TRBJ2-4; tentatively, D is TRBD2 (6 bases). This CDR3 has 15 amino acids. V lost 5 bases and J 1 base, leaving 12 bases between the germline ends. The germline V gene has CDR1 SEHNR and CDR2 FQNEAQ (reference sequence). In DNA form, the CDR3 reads TGTGCCAGCAGCGTCCTAGCGATGGCCAAAAACATTCAGTACTTC. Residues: CASSVLAMAKNIQYF. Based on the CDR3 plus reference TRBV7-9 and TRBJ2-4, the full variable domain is DTGVSQNPRHKITKRGQNVTFRCDPISEHNRLYWYRQTLGQGPEFLTYFQNEAQLEKSRLLSDRFSAERPKGSFSTLEIQRTEQGDSAMYLCASSVLAMAKNIQYFGAGTRLSVL.

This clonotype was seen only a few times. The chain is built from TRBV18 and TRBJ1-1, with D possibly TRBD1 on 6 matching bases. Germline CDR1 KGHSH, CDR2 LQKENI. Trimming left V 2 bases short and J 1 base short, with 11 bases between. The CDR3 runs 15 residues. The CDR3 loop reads CASSPSGTQNTEAFF. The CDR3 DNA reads TGTGCCAGCTCACCATCGGGGACACAGAACACTGAAGCTTTCTTT.

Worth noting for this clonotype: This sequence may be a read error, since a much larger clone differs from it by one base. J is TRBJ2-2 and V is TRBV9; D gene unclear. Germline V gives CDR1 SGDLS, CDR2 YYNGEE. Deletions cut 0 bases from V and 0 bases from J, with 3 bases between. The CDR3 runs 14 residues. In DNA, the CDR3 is TGTGCCAGCAGCGTAGGCACGAACACCGGGGAGCTGTTTTTT. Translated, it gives CASSVGTNTGELFF.

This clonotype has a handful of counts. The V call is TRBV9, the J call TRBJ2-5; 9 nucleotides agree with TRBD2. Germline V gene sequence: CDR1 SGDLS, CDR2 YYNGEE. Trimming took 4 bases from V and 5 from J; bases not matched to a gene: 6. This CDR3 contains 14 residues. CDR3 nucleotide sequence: TGTGCCAGCAGCCAGGCGGGAGGGCCGGAGACCCAGTACTTC. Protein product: CASSQAGGPETQYF.

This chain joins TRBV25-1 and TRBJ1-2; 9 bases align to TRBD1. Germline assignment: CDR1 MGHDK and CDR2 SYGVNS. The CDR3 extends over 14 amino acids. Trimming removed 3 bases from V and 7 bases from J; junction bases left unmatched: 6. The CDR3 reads CASSEGRTGAGYTF. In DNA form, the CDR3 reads TGTGCCAGCAGTGAGGGAAGGACAGGGGCTGGCTACACCTTC.

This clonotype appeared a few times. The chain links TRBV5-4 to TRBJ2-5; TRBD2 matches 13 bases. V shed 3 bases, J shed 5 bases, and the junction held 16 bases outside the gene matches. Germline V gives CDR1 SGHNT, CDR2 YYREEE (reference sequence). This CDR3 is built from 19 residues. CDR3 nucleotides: TGTGCCAGCAGCTCCGGGACTAGCGGGGATGGTGGCCGGGTGGAGACCCAGTACTTC. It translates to CASSSGTSGDGGRVETQYF.

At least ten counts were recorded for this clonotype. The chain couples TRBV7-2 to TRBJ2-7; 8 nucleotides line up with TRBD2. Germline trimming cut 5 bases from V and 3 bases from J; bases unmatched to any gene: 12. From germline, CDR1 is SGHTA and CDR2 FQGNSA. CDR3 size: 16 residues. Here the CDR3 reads CASSQVGAGGFYEQYF. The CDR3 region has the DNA TGTGCCAGCAGCCAGGTCGGTGCGGGGGGATTCTACGAGCAGTACTTC.

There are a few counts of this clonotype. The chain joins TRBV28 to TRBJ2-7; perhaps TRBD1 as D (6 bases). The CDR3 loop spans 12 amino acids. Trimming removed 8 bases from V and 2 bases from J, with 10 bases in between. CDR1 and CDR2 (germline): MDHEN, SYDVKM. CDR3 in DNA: TGTGCCAGCCTGGACAGACCCTACGAGCAGTACTTC. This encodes CASLDRPYEQYF.

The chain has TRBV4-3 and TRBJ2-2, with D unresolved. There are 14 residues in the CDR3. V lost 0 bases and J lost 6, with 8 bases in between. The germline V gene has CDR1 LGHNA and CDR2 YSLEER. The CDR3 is CASSQDFESGELFF. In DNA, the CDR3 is TGCGCCAGCAGCCAAGATTTCGAATCCGGGGAGCTGTTTTTT.

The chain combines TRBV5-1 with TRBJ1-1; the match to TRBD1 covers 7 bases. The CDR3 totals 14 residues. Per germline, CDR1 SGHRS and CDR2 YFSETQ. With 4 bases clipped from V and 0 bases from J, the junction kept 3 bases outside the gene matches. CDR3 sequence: CASSEGTVNTEAFF. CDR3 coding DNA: TGCGCCAGCAGCGAAGGGACAGTGAACACTGAAGCTTTCTTT. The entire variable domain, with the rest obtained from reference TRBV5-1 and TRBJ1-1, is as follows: KAGVTQTPRYLIKTRGQQVTLSCSPISGHRSVSWYQQTPGQGLQFLFEYFSETQRNKGNFPGRFSGRQFSNSRSEMNVSTLELGDSALYLCASSEGTVNTEAFFGQGTRLTVV.

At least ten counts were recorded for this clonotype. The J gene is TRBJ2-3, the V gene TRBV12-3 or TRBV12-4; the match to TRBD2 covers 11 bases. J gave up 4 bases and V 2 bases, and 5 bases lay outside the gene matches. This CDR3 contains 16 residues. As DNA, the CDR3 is TGTGCCAGCAGTTTAATTGGTAGCGGGGGGGCAGATACGCAGTATTTT. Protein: CASSLIGSGGADTQYF.

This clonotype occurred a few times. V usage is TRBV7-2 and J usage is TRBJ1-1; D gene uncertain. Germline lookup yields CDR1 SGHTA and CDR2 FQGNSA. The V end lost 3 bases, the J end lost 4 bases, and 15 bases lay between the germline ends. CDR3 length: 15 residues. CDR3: CASSFNGVSSTEAFF. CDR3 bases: TGTGCCAGCAGCTTTAACGGGGTTTCCTCCACTGAAGCTTTCTTT.

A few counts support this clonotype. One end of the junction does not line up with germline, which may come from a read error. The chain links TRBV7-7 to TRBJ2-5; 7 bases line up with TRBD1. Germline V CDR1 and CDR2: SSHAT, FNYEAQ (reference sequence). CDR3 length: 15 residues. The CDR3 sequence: CASSVTYEGAETQYF. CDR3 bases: TGTGCTAGCAGCGTAACCTATGAGGGGGCAGAGACCCAGTACTTC.

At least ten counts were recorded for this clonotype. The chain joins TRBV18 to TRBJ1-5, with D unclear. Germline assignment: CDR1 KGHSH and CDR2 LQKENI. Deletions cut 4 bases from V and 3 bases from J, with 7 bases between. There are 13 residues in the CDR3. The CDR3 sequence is CASSRGDNQPQHF. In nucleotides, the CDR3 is TGTGCCAGCTCACGGGGAGACAATCAGCCCCAGCATTTT.

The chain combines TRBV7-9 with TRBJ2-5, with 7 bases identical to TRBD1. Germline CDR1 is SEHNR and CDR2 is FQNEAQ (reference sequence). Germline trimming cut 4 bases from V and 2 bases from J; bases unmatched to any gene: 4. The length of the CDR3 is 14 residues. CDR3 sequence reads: CASSSGQDQETQYF. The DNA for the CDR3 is TGTGCCAGCAGCTCCGGACAGGATCAAGAGACCCAGTACTTC.

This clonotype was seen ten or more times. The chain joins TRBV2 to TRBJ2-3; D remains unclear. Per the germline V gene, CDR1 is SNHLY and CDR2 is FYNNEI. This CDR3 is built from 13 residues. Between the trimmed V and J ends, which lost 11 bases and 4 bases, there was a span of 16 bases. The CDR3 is CAGHMDPADTQYF. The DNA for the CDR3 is TGTGCCGGCCACATGGACCCGGCAGATACGCAGTATTTT.

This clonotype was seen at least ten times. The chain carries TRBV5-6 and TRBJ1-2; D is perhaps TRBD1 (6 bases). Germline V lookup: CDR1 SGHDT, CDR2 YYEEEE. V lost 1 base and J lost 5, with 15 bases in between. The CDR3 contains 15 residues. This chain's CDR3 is CASSLYRQEGYGYTF. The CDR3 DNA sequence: TGTGCCAGCAGCTTGTATCGACAGGAGGGGTATGGCTACACCTTC.

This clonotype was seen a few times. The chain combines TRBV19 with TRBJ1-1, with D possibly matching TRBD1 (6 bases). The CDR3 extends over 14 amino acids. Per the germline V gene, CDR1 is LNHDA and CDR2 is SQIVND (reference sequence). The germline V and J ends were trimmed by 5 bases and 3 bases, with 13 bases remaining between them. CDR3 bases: TGTGCCAGTAGTTCACAGGGTGGTCACACTGAAGCTTTCTTT. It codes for CASSSQGGHTEAFF.

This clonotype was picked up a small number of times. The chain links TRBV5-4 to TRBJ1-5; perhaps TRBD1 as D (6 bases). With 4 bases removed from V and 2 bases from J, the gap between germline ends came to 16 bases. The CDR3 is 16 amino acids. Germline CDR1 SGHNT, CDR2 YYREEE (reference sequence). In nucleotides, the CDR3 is TGTGCCAGCAGCGGGGGCCCCGACACCGGCAATCAGCCCCAGCATTTT. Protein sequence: CASSGGPDTGNQPQHF.

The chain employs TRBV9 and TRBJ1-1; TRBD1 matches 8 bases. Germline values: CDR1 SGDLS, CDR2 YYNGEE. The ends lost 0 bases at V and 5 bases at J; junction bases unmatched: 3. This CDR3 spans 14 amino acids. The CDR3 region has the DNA TGTGCCAGCAGCGTAGACAGGGGGGGGACTGAAGCTTTCTTT. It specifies CASSVDRGGTEAFF. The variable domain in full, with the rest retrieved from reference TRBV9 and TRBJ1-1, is DSGVTQTPKHLITATGQRVTLRCSPRSGDLSVYWYQQSLDQGLQFLIQYYNGEERAKGNILERFSAQQFPDLHSELNLSSLELGDSALYFCASSVDRGGTEAFFGQGTRLTVV.

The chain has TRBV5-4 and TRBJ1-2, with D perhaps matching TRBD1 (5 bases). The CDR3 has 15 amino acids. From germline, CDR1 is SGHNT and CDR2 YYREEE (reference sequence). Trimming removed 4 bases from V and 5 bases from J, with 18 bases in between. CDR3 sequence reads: CASSPTTLEGYGYTF. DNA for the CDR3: TGTGCCAGCAGCCCGACAACGTTAGAGGGGTATGGCTACACCTTC.

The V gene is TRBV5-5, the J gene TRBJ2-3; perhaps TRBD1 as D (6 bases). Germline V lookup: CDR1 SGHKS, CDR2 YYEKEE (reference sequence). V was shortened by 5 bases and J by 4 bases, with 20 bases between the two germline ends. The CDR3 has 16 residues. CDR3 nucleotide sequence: TGTGCCAGCAGAAAATATCTACAGGGTTCAGCAGATACGCAGTATTTT. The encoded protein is CASRKYLQGSADTQYF.

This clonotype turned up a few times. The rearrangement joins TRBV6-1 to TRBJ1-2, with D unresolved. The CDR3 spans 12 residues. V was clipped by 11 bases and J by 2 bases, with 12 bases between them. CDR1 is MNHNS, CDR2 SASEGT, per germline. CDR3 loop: CAASTGNYGYTF. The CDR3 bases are TGTGCCGCCTCGACGGGAAACTATGGCTACACCTTC.

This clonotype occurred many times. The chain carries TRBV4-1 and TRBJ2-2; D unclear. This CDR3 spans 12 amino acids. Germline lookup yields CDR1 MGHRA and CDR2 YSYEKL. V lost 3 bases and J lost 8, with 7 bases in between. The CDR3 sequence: CASSQVSGELFF. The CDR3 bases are TGCGCCAGCAGCCAGGTCTCTGGGGAGCTGTTTTTT.

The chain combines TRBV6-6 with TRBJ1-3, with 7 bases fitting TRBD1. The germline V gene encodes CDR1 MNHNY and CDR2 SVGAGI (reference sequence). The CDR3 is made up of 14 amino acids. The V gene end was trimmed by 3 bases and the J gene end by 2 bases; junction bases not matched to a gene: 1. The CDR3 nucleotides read TGTGCCAGCAGTTATACAGGGGCTGGAAACACCATATATTTT. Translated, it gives CASSYTGAGNTIYF.

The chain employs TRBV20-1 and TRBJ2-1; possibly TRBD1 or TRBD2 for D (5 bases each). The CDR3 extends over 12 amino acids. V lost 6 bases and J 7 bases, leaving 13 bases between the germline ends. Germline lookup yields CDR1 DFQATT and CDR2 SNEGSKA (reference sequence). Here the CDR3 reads CSARDQRNEQFF. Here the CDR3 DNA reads TGCAGTGCCCGGGACCAGCGGAATGAGCAGTTCTTC.

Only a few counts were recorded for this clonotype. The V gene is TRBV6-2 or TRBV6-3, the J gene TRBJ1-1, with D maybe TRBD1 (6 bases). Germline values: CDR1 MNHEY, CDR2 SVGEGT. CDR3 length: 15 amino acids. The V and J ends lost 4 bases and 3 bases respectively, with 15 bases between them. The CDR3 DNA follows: TGTGCCAGCAGTTCCCCGGGACGGGGGCACACTGAAGCTTTCTTT. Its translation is CASSSPGRGHTEAFF.